This T cell receptor beta chain is from a study of T cell responses to AZD1222 COVID-19 vaccine (dated by TCRdb to the early 2020s). Background for the entire study: Because spike-specific TCR depth and breadth did not differ between the two schedules, AZD1222 recipients who got a second dose at roughly 4 weeks were pooled with those who got a second dose at roughly 12 weeks. Enrollment into the trials was organized by age into subgroups of 18-55, 56-69 and 70-plus years, and those subgroups contained roughly 140, 27 and 60 TCR-sequenced participants, respectively. TCR sequencing covered about 230 trial participants: 207 given two doses of AZD1222 and 26 given two doses of MenACWY control vaccine. On the study overall, not on this receptor specifically: After two AZD1222 doses, spike-specific TCR breadth and depth were significantly higher than at day 0 and than in MenACWY recipients. Participants were mostly white British, with more females than males. The authors suggested clonal diversity may have been underestimated. Nearly half of unique spike-specific TCRs reportedly recognized epitopes outside regions mutated in the B.1.351 and B.1.1.7 variants. Because no day 14 peak-response samples were available, repertoires were characterized only after the peak T cell response. Conclusions about previously exposed vaccinees are limited, since just a handful of AZD1222 recipients were seropositive for SARS-CoV-2 at baseline. In the small 56-69-year group, the increase in depth fell short of significance, most likely because of low power. The vaccine-associated CD4 TCRs covered the entire spike protein, and the dominant responses fell in regions 160-218 and 743-854.

This clone has more than one count but fewer than ten. This receptor's antigen is unknown. No base quality values were provided; no much bigger clone lies one nucleotide off. The CDR3 regions of human TCRbeta chains were subjected to immunosequencing. Processing in the source paper ran as follows. TCRs in the repertoires were matched against a reference library of SARS-CoV-2-specific TCRs that had been generated with the MIRA antigen-specificity platform. Breadth was defined as the fraction of unique TCRs that were SARS-CoV-2-associated. Depth was defined as the fraction of total T cells that were SARS-CoV-2-associated. Using the MIRA data, each spike-specific TCR was mapped to the spike region that the TCR reacts to and placed in a CD4 or CD8 class. Log10-transformed breadth and depth values were compared by one-way ANOVA with Sidak's multiple comparisons tests. The immuneACCESS repertoire file appears here via TCRdb, limited to in-frame rearrangements. These files lack a portion of the clones; in checked studies, under half of the deficit traces to unresolved V genes, and the cause of the others is not known. For V, J and clone size, that table is used; D and trimming come from the DNA. The sample profile shows 45,000 to 55,000 clones; about 88% of them were found once. The ten largest clones capture roughly 10% of the sample.

The time point label, as the study defines it: baseline before first vaccination. Vaccinee samples were obtained from the UK trials COV001 and COV002, which included a single-blind randomized controlled phase 2/3 trial of AZD1222 (ChAdOx1 nCoV-19) in healthy adults. For TCRbeta chain sequencing, PBMC samples were collected from trial participants at day 0 and at day 28 after the second dose. The CDR3 numbers 14 residues from cysteine through phenylalanine. The CDR3 DNA has 42 bases and is translated from base 1. From the germline V gene, CDR1 is MNHEY and CDR2 is SVGAGI. V is pared back by 6 bases and J by 12 bases, with 21 bases lying between the germline termini.

This chain joins TRBV6-5 to TRBJ2-1; D gene: possibly TRBD1, on 5 matching bases. This TCR derives from an adult in good health. Here the sequenced sample was peripheral blood, taken on day 0 of AZD1222 vaccination. The CDR3 region has the sequence CASRPGSHQVVQFF. The DNA sequence reads TGTGCCAGCAGACCAGGGTCCCACCAGGTCGTGCAGTTCTTC.